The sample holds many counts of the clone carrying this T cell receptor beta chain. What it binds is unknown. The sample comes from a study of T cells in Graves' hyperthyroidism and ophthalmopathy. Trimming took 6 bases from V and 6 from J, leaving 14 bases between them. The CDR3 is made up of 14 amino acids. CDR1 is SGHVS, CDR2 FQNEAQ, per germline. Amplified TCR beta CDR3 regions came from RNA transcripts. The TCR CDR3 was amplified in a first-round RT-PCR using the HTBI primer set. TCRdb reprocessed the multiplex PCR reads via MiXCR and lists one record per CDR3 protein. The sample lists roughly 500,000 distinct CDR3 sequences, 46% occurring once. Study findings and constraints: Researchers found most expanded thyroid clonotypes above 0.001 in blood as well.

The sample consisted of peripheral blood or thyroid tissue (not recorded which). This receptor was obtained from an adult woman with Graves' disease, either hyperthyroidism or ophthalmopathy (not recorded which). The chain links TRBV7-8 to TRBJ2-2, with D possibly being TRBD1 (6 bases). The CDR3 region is CASRFVGGPGELFF. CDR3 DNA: TGTGCCAGCAGATTCGTAGGGGGTCCCGGGGAGCTGTTTTTT.